This is a list of T cell receptor beta chains from one sample in a study of cytomegalovirus exposure and HLA in healthy donors. Clones were read by immunoSEQ multiplex PCR, and TCRdb kept only the in-frame ones, dropping some. The data show about 120,000 clones, about 9.4% seen once. The material sequenced was PBMCs. Every receptor here comes from a woman aged 40 to 55 in good health and CMV-seropositive. CDR3s include the opening cysteine and the closing phenylalanine or tryptophan. The order of the fields is D gene, J gene, clone size, V gene, CDR3 protein, CDR3 DNA. D genes are given only for firm matches. Clone size is stated in some rows and not others, as once, few, many or a class when expanded.

D: NA; J: TRBJ2-1; size: few; V: TRBV5-6; CDR3: CASSSRLNEQFF; DNA: TGTGCCAGCAGCTCCCGTCTCAATGAGCAGTTCTTC
D: TRBD1; J: TRBJ1-2; size: NA; V: TRBV18; CDR3: CASSPEGDRGGLDGYTF; DNA: TGTGCCAGCTCACCAGAAGGGGACAGGGGGGGACTTGATGGCTACACCTTC
D: TRBD1; J: TRBJ1-1; size: few; V: TRBV28; CDR3: CASSLPGQAAGWAFF; DNA: TGTGCCAGCAGTTTACCGGGACAGGCGGCAGGTTGGGCTTTCTTT
D: NA; J: TRBJ2-2; size: few; V: TRBV7-6; CDR3: CASSLVSSFTGELFF; DNA: TGTGCCAGCAGCCTCGTCTCCTCTTTCACCGGGGAGCTGTTTTTT
D: TRBD1; J: TRBJ1-4; size: few; V: TRBV2; CDR3: CASIARQGRPEKLFF; DNA: TGTGCCAGCATAGCCAGACAGGGTAGGCCTGAAAAACTGTTTTTT
D: NA; J: TRBJ1-1; size: few; V: TRBV29-1; CDR3: CSFKNTEAFF; DNA: TGCAGCTTCAAGAACACTGAAGCTTTCTTT
D: NA; J: TRBJ1-2; size: NA; V: TRBV5-4; CDR3: CASSSGRYYGYTF; DNA: TGTGCCAGCAGCTCAGGGAGGTACTATGGCTACACCTTC
D: TRBD1; J: TRBJ2-7; size: NA; V: TRBV6-6; CDR3: CASSPTDRGGYEQYF; DNA: TGTGCCAGCAGTCCCACCGACAGGGGGGGGTACGAGCAGTACTTC
D: NA; J: TRBJ1-2; size: NA; V: TRBV6-5; CDR3: CARRTTGNYGYTF; DNA: TGTGCCAGAAGGACAACAGGGAACTATGGCTACACCTTC
D: TRBD1; J: TRBJ2-2; size: NA; V: TRBV6-6; CDR3: CASSSTGGSAGELFF; DNA: TGTGCCAGCAGTTCGACAGGGGGCAGTGCCGGGGAGCTGTTTTTT
D: TRBD1; J: TRBJ1-1; size: NA; V: TRBV4-1; CDR3: CASSWTGGQGAISEAFF; DNA: TGCGCCAGCAGCTGGACCGGTGGACAGGGGGCGATAAGTGAAGCTTTCTTT
D: NA; J: TRBJ1-2; size: few; V: TRBV30; CDR3: CAWSVPRTATNYGYTF; DNA: TGTGCCTGGAGTGTACCCCGGACAGCAACTAACTATGGCTACACCTTC
D: NA; J: TRBJ1-1; size: few; V: TRBV18; CDR3: CASSRDKNTEAFF; DNA: TGTGCCAGCTCACGGGACAAGAACACTGAAGCTTTCTTT
D: TRBD1; J: TRBJ2-5; size: few; V: TRBV6-1; CDR3: CASSNNRGRETQYF; DNA: TGTGCCAGCAGTAACAACAGGGGACGCGAGACCCAGTACTTC
D: TRBD2; J: TRBJ2-2; size: few; V: TRBV19; CDR3: CASSLLAGANTGELFF; DNA: TGTGCCAGTAGTTTACTAGCGGGAGCGAACACCGGGGAGCTGTTTTTT
D: TRBD1; J: TRBJ1-6; size: few; V: TRBV7-8; CDR3: CASSLATGGAYSPLHF; DNA: TGTGCCAGCAGCTTAGCAACAGGGGGCGCGTACTCACCCCTCCACTTT
D: NA; J: TRBJ1-2; size: few; V: TRBV4-2; CDR3: CASSQEKHRKYGYTF; DNA: TGTGCCAGCAGCCAAGAAAAGCACAGGAAGTATGGCTACACCTTC
D: NA; J: TRBJ1-2; size: few; V: TRBV28; CDR3: CASSPPPGRNGYTF; DNA: TGTGCCAGCAGTCCACCCCCGGGTCGAAATGGCTACACCTTC
D: NA; J: TRBJ2-2; size: few; V: TRBV11-3; CDR3: CASSPGGPGGELFF; DNA: TGTGCCAGCAGCCCCGGGGGGCCCGGCGGGGAGCTGTTTTTT
D: NA; J: TRBJ1-1; size: few; V: TRBV18; CDR3: CASSPYTGNTEAFF; DNA: TGTGCCAGCTCCCCCTATACGGGAAACACTGAAGCTTTCTTT
D: TRBD1; J: TRBJ2-2; size: NA; V: TRBV6-5; CDR3: CASSRTGGGTGELFF; DNA: TGTGCCAGCAGCCGGACAGGGGGCGGAACCGGGGAGCTGTTTTTT
D: TRBD1; J: TRBJ2-2; size: NA; V: TRBV6-1; CDR3: CASSAGTANTGELFF; DNA: TGTGCCAGCAGTGCCGGGACAGCGAACACCGGGGAGCTGTTTTTT
D: TRBD1; J: TRBJ1-2; size: many; V: TRBV6-1; CDR3: CASSGTGGAGVYGYTF; DNA: TGTGCCAGCAGTGGGACAGGGGGCGCCGGGGTCTATGGCTACACCTTC
D: TRBD1; J: TRBJ2-5; size: few; V: TRBV27; CDR3: CASSLGQGRETQYF; DNA: TGTGCCAGCAGTCTGGGACAGGGTCGGGAGACCCAGTACTTC
D: TRBD1; J: TRBJ1-1; size: NA; V: TRBV5-1; CDR3: CASGGGPDRGEAFF; DNA: TGCGCCAGCGGGGGGGGTCCGGACAGGGGTGAAGCTTTCTTT
D: NA; J: TRBJ2-1; size: few; V: TRBV28; CDR3: CASSKTRIGLNEQFF; DNA: TGTGCCAGCAGTAAGACTAGAATTGGTCTCAATGAGCAGTTCTTC
D: NA; J: TRBJ1-1; size: few; V: TRBV5-1; CDR3: CASSQTAGNTEAFF; DNA: TGCGCCAGCAGCCAGACAGCTGGTAACACTGAAGCTTTCTTT
D: NA; J: TRBJ1-1; size: few; V: TRBV5-6; CDR3: CASSQRMEWLGGRDTEAFF; DNA: TGTGCCAGCAGCCAGAGAATGGAGTGGCTCGGGGGAAGGGACACTGAAGCTTTCTTT
D: TRBD2; J: TRBJ2-1; size: NA; V: TRBV7-7; CDR3: CASSLGVAGNEQFF; DNA: TGTGCCAGCAGCCTCGGGGTAGCGGGGAATGAGCAGTTCTTC
D: TRBD1; J: TRBJ1-4; size: few; V: TRBV6-1; CDR3: CASRETGGLEKLFF; DNA: TGTGCCAGCAGAGAGACAGGGGGCTTAGAAAAACTGTTTTTT
D: NA; J: TRBJ2-2; size: NA; V: TRBV27; CDR3: CASSSKWGRNTGELFF; DNA: TGTGCCAGCAGTAGTAAGTGGGGCAGAAACACCGGGGAGCTGTTTTTT
D: TRBD1; J: TRBJ1-1; size: NA; V: TRBV5-1; CDR3: CASSLADTGANTEAFF; DNA: TGCGCCAGCAGCTTGGCCGATACAGGGGCGAACACTGAAGCTTTCTTT
D: TRBD2; J: TRBJ2-1; size: few; V: TRBV7-8; CDR3: CASSSGTSRFSNEQFF; DNA: TGTGCCAGCAGCTCCGGGACTAGTCGATTCTCCAATGAGCAGTTCTTC
D: TRBD2; J: TRBJ2-6; size: few; V: TRBV7-2; CDR3: CAQAGGMRSGANVLTF; DNA: TGTGCCCAAGCGGGGGGGATGAGATCTGGGGCCAACGTCCTGACTTTC
D: NA; J: TRBJ1-1; size: few; V: TRBV7-6; CDR3: CASSQGSSEAFF; DNA: TGTGCCAGCAGCCAGGGTAGCTCTGAAGCTTTCTTT
D: NA; J: TRBJ1-5; size: NA; V: TRBV4-2; CDR3: CASSQMTGDGQPQHF; DNA: TGTGCCAGCAGCCAAATGACCGGGGATGGGCAGCCCCAGCATTTT
D: NA; J: TRBJ1-6; size: NA; V: TRBV5-6; CDR3: CASSLVTGAGYNSPLHF; DNA: TGTGCCAGCAGCTTGGTTACGGGTGCCGGTTATAATTCACCCCTCCACTTT
D: NA; J: TRBJ2-3; size: NA; V: TRBV9; CDR3: CASSEGAHRTDTQYF; DNA: TGTGCCAGCAGCGAAGGGGCGCATCGCACAGATACGCAGTATTTT
D: NA; J: TRBJ2-7; size: few; V: TRBV11-2; CDR3: CASSLASQEAYEQYF; DNA: TGTGCCAGCAGCTTAGCCTCGCAGGAGGCCTACGAGCAGTACTTC
D: NA; J: TRBJ1-3; size: NA; V: TRBV6-5; CDR3: CASSYSTGSGNTIYF; DNA: TGTGCCAGCAGTTACTCGACAGGCTCTGGAAACACCATATATTTT
D: TRBD1; J: TRBJ2-2; size: NA; V: TRBV15; CDR3: CATSRSTGFGTGELFF; DNA: TGTGCCACCAGCAGATCGACAGGGTTCGGCACCGGGGAGCTGTTTTTT
D: NA; J: TRBJ1-5; size: few; V: TRBV18; CDR3: CASSAEISNQPQHF; DNA: TGTGCCAGCTCAGCGGAGATTAGCAATCAGCCCCAGCATTTT
D: TRBD2; J: TRBJ2-5; size: few; V: TRBV15; CDR3: CATSLRLIAGYQETQYF; DNA: TGTGCCACCAGCCTGCGGCTTATAGCGGGGTACCAAGAGACCCAGTACTTC